This TCR beta chain is from a study of cytomegalovirus exposure and HLA in healthy donors. PCR amplification relied on 60 Vbeta primers (plus 13 Jbeta primers). Produced via immunoSEQ multiplex PCR; TCRdb's table is partial and in-frame only. This sample yields about 160,000 clones, of which almost 80% are seen a single time; about 0.91% belongs to the top ten. V lost 1 base to trimming and J lost 7 bases, with 16 bases between them. The CDR3 is 15 amino acids. Germline CDR1 and CDR2: MGHRA and YSYEKL. About this clone: Its target is not known.

Whole-study results and caveats: One variant, a missense change in DCLRE1C, was linked in a later analysis to TCR beta V- and J-gene trimming. Most subjects had HLA-A and HLA-B alleles reportedly predicted accurately by TCR beta sequences.

The receptor's source is a woman between 45 and 65 years old in good health and CMV-seropositive. The V gene is TRBV4-1, the J gene TRBJ1-1, with D possibly TRBD1 on 5 matching bases. Sequences were obtained from PBMCs. CDR3 sequence: CASSQGRDSNFEAFF. The CDR3 coding sequence is TGCGCCAGCAGCCAAGGCCGAGACAGCAATTTTGAAGCTTTCTTT.